Here is one T cell receptor (beta chain) with its context. Its antigen is unknown. Trimming stripped 3 bases from V and 1 base from J, with 12 bases between. The germline V gene encodes CDR1 DFQATT and CDR2 SNEGSKA (reference sequence). This CDR3 comprises 14 residues. The data are from a study of CD8 T cells in ankylosing spondylitis. Study-level findings and limits: Matched synovial fluid from ankylosing spondylitis patients was reported to be enriched for disease-linked clones. Blood of patients with ankylosing spondylitis appeared to be characterized by a TCR beta motif of eight highly homologous variants. Disease-linked clones proved CD8+ and comparatively uncommon in peripheral blood.

Each TCR beta library was made by quantitative 5'-RACE that incorporated molecular barcodes. Using its own MiXCR run on the 5' RACE reads, TCRdb lists one record per CDR3 protein. The top ten hold around 12% of the sample, which has 100,000 or so distinct CDR3 sequences, 24% seen once. The chain combines TRBV20-1 with TRBJ2-5, with a weak D call TRBD1 (6 bases). The clonotype was recovered from a male donor with ankylosing spondylitis. Sample: synovial fluid, either unsorted or a sorted T cell fraction (not recorded which). CDR3: CSARTTGSQETQYF. The CDR3 DNA is TGCAGTGCTAGGACGACAGGTAGCCAAGAGACCCAGTACTTC.